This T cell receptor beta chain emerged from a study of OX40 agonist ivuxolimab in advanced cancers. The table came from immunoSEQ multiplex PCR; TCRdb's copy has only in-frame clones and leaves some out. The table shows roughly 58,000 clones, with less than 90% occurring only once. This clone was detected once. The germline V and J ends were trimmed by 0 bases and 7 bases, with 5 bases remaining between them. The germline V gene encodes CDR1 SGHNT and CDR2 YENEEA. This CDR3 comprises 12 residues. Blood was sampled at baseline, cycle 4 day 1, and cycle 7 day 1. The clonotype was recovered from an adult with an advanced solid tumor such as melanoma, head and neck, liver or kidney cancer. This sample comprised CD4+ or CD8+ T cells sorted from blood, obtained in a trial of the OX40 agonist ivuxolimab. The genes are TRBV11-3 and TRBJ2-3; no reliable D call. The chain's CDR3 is CASSLDPYTQYF. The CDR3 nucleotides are TGTGCCAGCAGCTTAGATCCATATACGCAGTATTTT.